This T cell receptor (beta chain) was documented in a study of cytomegalovirus exposure and HLA in healthy donors. The V end lost 3 bases, the J end lost 2 bases, and 14 bases lay between the germline ends. Germline V CDR1 and CDR2: ENHRY, SYGVKD. This CDR3 has 16 amino acids. The PCR contained 60 Vbeta and 13 Jbeta primers. Assay: immunoSEQ multiplex PCR; the TCRdb copy retains only in-frame clones and omits some. The data show roughly 150,000 clones, with about 81% seen just once and approximately 1.6% held by the top ten. This receptor was obtained from a girl under 18 in good health and CMV-seropositive. V gene TRBV10-3 combines with J gene TRBJ2-1; TRBD1 is a possible D gene (6 bases). Sequencing used PBMCs. CDR3 sequence reads: CAISDATGTPYNEQFF. The CDR3 coding sequence is TGTGCCATCAGTGACGCTACCGGGACACCCTACAATGAGCAGTTCTTC.